This T cell receptor (beta chain) is from a study of shared clonotypes between healthy human individuals. This clone was seen a single time. Antigen unknown. The CDR3 is 16 residues long. CDR1 is MNHNS, CDR2 SASEGT, per germline. J lost 2 bases, V lost 4 bases, and 8 bases had no gene match. The authors split each subset's genomic DNA evenly across several immunoSEQ plates. Data came from immunoSEQ multiplex PCR; TCRdb stores just in-frame clones and leaves some out. The sample has about half a million clones, around 80% seen once. Whole-study findings and limits: An anticipated effect of sequencing depth on clonotype sharing among donors was recognized. Sampling used blood alone; tissue repertoires probably differ.

Donors, healthy HIV-negative adults, lacked recent acute infections or vaccinations. Sequenced sample: PBMCs. The origin of this receptor is a woman between 40 and 50 years old in good health. Some clones in this sample may be carry-over from other donors' samples. The rearrangement links TRBV6-1 to TRBJ2-7; 10 bases agree with TRBD1. Written as DNA, the CDR3 is TGTGCCAGCAGTGGGACAGGGGGACGACCGACCTACGAGCAGTACTTC. The encoded protein is CASSGTGGRPTYEQYF.